This T cell receptor (beta chain) originates from a study of blood T cell repertoires in COVID-19 (dated by TCRdb to the early 2020s). Regarding the research as a whole: Samples from collaborators originated in the United States, Italy and Spain and spanned both the acute and convalescent phases of COVID-19. The material from the prospective study consisted of cDNA or gDNA derived from T cells, B-cell-depleted T cells, or PBMCs. Subjects who had been exposed to COVID-19, were actively infected with it, or had recovered from it provided the deeply sampled blood TCRbeta repertoires that made up the dataset. The repertoires were released in a freely available public database meant as a resource for research on the immune response to SARS-CoV-2. Samples were obtained from the ongoing ImmuneRACE study (first 160 participants) and from over 1,000 subjects provided by 6 global collaborators. The sample metadata nearly always contained a de-identified subject ID, COVID-19 status, age in years and sex. Where available, HLA class I and class II types were obtained from metadata supplied by the sample provider rather than from assay-based typing. Results the study describes overall, beyond this receptor: The quantity of clinical and demographic metadata differed by source and by participant and was supplied without curation.

Regarding this clone: Its binding antigen is unknown. No much larger clone is present one base from it, and per-base qualities are unavailable.

Enrolling through a virtual design, the prospective study's participants ranged in age from roughly 18 to 95 years and lived across 24 United States geographic areas. In the prospective study, participants were assigned to cohorts based on the clinical history participants reported in a screening survey and a study questionnaire. Exposed participants were defined as having been in contact with someone with a PCR-confirmed or clinician-diagnosed COVID-19 case within 2 weeks of study entry. In the prospective study, whole blood, serum and a nasopharyngeal or oropharyngeal swab were collected from each participant by mobile phlebotomists. Additional blood draws and questionnaires over an approximately two-month period could optionally be provided by prospective study participants. Blood samples from the prospective study were shipped frozen or at room temperature prior to DNA extraction. TCRbeta CDR3 regions were amplified from genomic DNA using the immunoSEQ Assay, a bias-controlled multiplex PCR. In the original analysis: Within the assay, amplification of reference gene primers was used to estimate how many nucleated cells each sample contained. To quantify the absolute abundance of each unique TCRbeta CDR3 rearrangement, sequence reads were collapsed and filtered. For each sample, productive Simpson clonality was calculated as the square root of Simpson's diversity index over productive rearrangements. Held by TCRdb, this immuneACCESS table contains in-frame sequences only and omits some clones. Under half of the omission traces to an unresolved V gene where checked; the cause of the rest is unknown. V and J calls plus clone size are reproduced from that table; the DNA served to infer D and trimming. The sample data list 200,000 to 250,000 clones, and approximately 88% of these were observed just once. Roughly 3.7% of the sample is in the top ten clones.

The CDR3 covers 15 residues, taking in both the cysteine and the phenylalanine. The only DNA kept is the CDR3, 45 bases in frame from the first base. Looking up the germline V gene yields CDR1 SGHRS and CDR2 YFSETQ. Unmatched junction bases come to 3, with V trimmed by 4 bases and J by 0 bases. Here the chain combines TRBV5-1 and TRBJ1-4; 7 nucleotides in the junction match TRBD1. Sequenced input: PBMCs or T cells enriched from blood (not recorded which). This sequence was found in a woman aged 25-40 years who had been exposed to COVID-19. The CDR3 has the sequence CASSGGQATNEKLFF. The nucleotide sequence reads TGCGCCAGCAGCGGAGGACAGGCAACTAATGAAAAACTGTTTTTT.